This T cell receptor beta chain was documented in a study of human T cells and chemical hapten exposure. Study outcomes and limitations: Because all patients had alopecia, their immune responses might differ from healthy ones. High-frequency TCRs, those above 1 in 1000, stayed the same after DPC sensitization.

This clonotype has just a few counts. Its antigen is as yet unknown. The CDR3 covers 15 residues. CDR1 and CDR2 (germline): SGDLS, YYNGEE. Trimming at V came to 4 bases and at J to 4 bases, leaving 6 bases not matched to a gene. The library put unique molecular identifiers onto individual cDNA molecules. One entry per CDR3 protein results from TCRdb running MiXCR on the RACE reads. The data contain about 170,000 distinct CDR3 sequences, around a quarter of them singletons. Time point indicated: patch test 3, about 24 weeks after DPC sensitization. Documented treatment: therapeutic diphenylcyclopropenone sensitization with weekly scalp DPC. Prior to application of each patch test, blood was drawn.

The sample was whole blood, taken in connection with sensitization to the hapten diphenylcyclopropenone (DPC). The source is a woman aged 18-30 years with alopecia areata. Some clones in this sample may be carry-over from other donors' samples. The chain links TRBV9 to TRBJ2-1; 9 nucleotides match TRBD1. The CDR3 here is CASSISGTGYNEQFF. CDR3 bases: TGTGCCAGCAGCATATCCGGGACAGGGTACAATGAGCAGTTCTTC.